The source of this T cell receptor beta chain is a study of cytomegalovirus exposure and HLA in healthy donors. Germline values: CDR1 SGHRS, CDR2 YFSETQ. Trimming at V came to 0 bases and at J to 3 bases, leaving 5 bases not matched to a gene. This CDR3 is 17 amino acids long. Regarding the study as a whole: Serostatus for CMV was the only available immune exposure information.

This clone was picked up a small number of times. The antigen remains undetermined. Both 60 Vbeta primers and 13 Jbeta primers went into the PCR. Generated by immunoSEQ multiplex PCR, the TCRdb table keeps only in-frame clones and is missing some. The table lists under 200,000 clones, around 77% of them singletons, with around 2.4% in the top ten. This clonotype was obtained from a man in his 60s in good health and CMV-seronegative. The sequenced sample was PBMCs. J is TRBJ2-2 and V is TRBV5-1; 10 bases are shared with TRBD1. The chain's CDR3 is CASSLEWGQGHTGELFF. The CDR3 DNA reads TGCGCCAGCAGCTTGGAGTGGGGACAGGGGCACACCGGGGAGCTGTTTTTT. Based on the CDR3 plus reference TRBV5-1 and TRBJ2-2, the full variable domain is KAGVTQTPRYLIKTRGQQVTLSCSPISGHRSVSWYQQTPGQGLQFLFEYFSETQRNKGNFPGRFSGRQFSNSRSEMNVSTLELGDSALYLCASSLEWGQGHTGELFFGEGSRLTVL.